This note documents a single TCR beta chain sequence. Antigen unknown. The sample has other DNA sequences that encode this CDR3 too. At the time of sampling, donors were nominally healthy, though unrecorded immune exposures were likely. This CDR3 spans 15 amino acids. Germline V gene lookup returns CDR1 LNHDA and CDR2 SQIVND (reference sequence). V shed 5 bases and J 1 base; nucleotides not matched to a gene: 4. The entry originates in a study of cytomegalovirus exposure and HLA in healthy donors. Overall study findings and caveats: In an earlier analysis, about 87% or about 30%: the productive usage of most TCR beta V segments. Roughly uniform sequencing depth across donors was assumed, possibly incorrectly.

With 60 Vbeta and 13 Jbeta primers, the PCR was carried out. TCRdb's copy holds only in-frame clones and misses some; the assay was immunoSEQ multiplex PCR. The table has under 150,000 clones, roughly 79% seen once. Material: PBMCs. The chain joins TRBV19 to TRBJ1-5, with 8 bases fitting TRBD1. The origin of this receptor is a woman in her forties or fifties in good health and CMV-seronegative. The CDR3: CASSRGQGSNQPQHF. The CDR3 DNA sequence: TGTGCCAGTAGTCGCGGACAGGGAAGCAATCAGCCCCAGCATTTT.